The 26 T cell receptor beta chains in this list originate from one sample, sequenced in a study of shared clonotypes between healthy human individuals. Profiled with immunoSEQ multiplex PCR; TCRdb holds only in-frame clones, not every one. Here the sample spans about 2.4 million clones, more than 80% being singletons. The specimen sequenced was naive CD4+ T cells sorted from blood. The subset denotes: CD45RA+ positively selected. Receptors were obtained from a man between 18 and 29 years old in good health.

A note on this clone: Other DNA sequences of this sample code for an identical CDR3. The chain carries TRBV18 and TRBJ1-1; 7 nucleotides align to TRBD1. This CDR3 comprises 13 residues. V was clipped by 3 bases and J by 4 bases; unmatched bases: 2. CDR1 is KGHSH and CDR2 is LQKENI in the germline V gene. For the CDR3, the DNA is TGTGCCAGCTCACCTCAGGGGGTCACTGAAGCTTTCTTT. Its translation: CASSPQGVTEAFF. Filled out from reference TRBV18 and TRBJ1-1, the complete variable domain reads NAGVMQNPRHLVRRRGQEARLRCSPMKGHSHVYWYRQLPEEGLKFMVYLQKENIIDESGMPKERFSAEFPKEGPSILRIQQVVRGDSAAYFCASSPQGVTEAFFGQGTRLTVV.

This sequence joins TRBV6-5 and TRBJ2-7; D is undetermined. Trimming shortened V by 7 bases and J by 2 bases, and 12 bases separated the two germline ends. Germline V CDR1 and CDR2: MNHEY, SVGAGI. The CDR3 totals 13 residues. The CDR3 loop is CASKRHGAYEQYF. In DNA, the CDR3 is TGTGCCAGCAAAAGACACGGAGCCTACGAGCAGTACTTC.

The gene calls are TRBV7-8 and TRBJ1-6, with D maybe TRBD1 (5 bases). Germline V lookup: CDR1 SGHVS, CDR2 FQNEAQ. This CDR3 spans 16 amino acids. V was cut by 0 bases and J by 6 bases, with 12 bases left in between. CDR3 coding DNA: TGTGCCAGCAGCTTAGCGGCCCCAGGGACTAATTCACCCCTCCACTTT. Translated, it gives CASSLAAPGTNSPLHF.

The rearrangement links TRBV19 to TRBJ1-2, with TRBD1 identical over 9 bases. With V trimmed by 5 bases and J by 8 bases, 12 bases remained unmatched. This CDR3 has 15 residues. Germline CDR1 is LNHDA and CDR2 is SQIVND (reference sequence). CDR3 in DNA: TGTGCCAGTAGTCCCACAGGGGGCGTCGTTCGGGGCTACACCTTC. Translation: CASSPTGGVVRGYTF.

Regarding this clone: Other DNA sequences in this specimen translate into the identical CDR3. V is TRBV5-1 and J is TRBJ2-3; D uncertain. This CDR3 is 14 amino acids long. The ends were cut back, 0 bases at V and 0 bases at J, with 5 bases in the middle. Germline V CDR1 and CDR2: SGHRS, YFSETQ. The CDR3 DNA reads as TGCGCCAGCAGCTTGGGCGAGAGCACAGATACGCAGTATTTT. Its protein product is CASSLGESTDTQYF.

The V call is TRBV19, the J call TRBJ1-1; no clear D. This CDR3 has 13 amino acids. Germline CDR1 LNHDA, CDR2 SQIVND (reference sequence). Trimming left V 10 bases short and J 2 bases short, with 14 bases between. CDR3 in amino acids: CATYPTPNTEAFF. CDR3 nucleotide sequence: TGTGCCACCTACCCCACACCTAACACTGAAGCTTTCTTT.

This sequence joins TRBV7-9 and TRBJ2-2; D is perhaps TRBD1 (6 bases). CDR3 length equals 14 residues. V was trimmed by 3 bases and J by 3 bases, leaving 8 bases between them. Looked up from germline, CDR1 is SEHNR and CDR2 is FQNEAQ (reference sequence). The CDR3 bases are TGTGCCAGCAGCTTCGACAGGTACACCGGGGAGCTGTTTTTT. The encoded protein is CASSFDRYTGELFF. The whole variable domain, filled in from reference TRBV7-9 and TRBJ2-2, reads DTGVSQNPRHKITKRGQNVTFRCDPISEHNRLYWYRQTLGQGPEFLTYFQNEAQLEKSRLLSDRFSAERPKGSFSTLEIQRTEQGDSAMYLCASSFDRYTGELFFGEGSRLTVL.

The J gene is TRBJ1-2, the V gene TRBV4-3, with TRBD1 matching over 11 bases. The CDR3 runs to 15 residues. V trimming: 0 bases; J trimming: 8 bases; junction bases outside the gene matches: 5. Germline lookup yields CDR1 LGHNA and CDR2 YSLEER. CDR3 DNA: TGCGCCAGCAGCCAAGATGGACAGGGGGCGCGGGGCTACACCTTC. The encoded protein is CASSQDGQGARGYTF.

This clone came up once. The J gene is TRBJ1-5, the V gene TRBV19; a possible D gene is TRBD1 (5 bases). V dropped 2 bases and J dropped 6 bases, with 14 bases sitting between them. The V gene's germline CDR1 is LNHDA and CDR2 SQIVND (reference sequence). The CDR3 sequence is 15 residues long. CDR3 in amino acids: CASSIRQGSVQPQHF. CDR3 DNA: TGTGCCAGTAGTATACGGCAGGGTTCGGTTCAGCCCCAGCATTTT.

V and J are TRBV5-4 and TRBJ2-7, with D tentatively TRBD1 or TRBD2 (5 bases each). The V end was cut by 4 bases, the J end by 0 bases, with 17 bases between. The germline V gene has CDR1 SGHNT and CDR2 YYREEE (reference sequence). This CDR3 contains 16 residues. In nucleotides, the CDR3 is TGTGCCAGCAGCCGCCCCGAGGGACGGACCTCCTACGAGCAGTACTTC. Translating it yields CASSRPEGRTSYEQYF.

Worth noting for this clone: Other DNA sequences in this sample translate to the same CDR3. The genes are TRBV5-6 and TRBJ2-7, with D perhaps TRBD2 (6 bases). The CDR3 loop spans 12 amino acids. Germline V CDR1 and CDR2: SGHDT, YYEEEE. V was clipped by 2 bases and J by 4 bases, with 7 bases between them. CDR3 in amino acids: CASSLGGYEQYF. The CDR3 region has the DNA TGTGCCAGCAGCTTAGGAGGGTACGAGCAGTACTTC.

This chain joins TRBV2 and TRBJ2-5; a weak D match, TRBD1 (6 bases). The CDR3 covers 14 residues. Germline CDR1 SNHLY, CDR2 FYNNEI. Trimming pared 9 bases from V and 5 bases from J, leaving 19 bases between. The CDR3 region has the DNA TGTGCCAGAGGGGCTACAGGGATTGGGGAGACCCAGTACTTC. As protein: CARGATGIGETQYF.

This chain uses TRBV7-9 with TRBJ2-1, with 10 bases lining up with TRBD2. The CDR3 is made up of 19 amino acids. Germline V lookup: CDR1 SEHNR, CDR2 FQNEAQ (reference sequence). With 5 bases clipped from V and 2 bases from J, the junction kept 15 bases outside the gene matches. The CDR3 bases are TGTGCCAGCAGCCCCAGGGCTAGCGGGAGTCCTCACACCTACAATGAGCAGTTCTTC. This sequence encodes CASSPRASGSPHTYNEQFF.

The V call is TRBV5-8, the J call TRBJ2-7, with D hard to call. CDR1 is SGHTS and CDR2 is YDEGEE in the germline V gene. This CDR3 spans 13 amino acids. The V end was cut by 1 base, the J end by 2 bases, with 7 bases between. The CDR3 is CASSLYPAYEQYF. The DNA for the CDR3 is TGTGCCAGCAGCTTGTACCCTGCCTACGAGCAGTACTTC.

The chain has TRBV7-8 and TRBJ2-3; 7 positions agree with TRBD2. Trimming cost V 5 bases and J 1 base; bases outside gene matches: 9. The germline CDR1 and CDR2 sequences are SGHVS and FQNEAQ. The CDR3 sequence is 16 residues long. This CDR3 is CASSQRWGGGTDTQYF. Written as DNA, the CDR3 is TGTGCCAGCAGCCAGCGGTGGGGGGGAGGCACAGATACGCAGTATTTT.

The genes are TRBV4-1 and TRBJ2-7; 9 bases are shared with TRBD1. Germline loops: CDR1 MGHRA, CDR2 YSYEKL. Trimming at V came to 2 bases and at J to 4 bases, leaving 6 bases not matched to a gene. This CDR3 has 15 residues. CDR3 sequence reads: CASSQSGTGLYEQYF. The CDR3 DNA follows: TGCGCCAGCAGCCAATCCGGGACAGGGTTGTACGAGCAGTACTTC.

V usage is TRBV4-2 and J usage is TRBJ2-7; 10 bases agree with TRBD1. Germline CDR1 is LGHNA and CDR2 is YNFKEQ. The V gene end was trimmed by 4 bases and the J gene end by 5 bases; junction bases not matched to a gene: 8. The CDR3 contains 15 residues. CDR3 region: CASSLGTGVGNEQYF. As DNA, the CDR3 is TGTGCCAGCAGCCTGGGGACAGGGGTGGGGAACGAGCAGTACTTC.

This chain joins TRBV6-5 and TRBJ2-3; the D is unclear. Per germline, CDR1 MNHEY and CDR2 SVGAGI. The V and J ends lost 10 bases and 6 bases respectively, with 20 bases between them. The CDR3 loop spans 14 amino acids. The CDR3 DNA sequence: TGTGCCACGGCACGCGGACCTGAATCTGATACGCAGTATTTT. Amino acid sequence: CATARGPESDTQYF.

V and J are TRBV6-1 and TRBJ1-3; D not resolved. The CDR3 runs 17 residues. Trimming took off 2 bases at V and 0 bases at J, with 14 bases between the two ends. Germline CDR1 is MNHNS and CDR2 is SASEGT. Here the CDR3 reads CASSERAVPFSGNTIYF. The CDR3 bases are TGTGCCAGCAGTGAAAGGGCAGTCCCATTCTCTGGAAACACCATATATTTT.

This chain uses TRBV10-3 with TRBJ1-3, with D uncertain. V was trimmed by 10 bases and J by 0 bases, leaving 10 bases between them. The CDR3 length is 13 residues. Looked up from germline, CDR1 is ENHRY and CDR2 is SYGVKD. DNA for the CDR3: TGTGCCACCTCGGGTATCTCTGGAAACACCATATATTTT. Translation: CATSGISGNTIYF.

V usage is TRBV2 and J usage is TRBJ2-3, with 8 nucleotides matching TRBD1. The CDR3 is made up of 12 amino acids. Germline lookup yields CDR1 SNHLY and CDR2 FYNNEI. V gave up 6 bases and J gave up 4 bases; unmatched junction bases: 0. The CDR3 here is CASRGQADTQYF. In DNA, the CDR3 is TGTGCCAGCAGGGGACAGGCAGATACGCAGTATTTT.

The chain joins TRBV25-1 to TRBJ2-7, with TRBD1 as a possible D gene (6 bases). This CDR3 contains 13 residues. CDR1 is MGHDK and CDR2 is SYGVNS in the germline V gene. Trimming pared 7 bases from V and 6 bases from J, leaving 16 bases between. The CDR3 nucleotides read TGTGCCAGCATCCGGCAGGGGACGGTCGAGCAGTACTTC. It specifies CASIRQGTVEQYF.

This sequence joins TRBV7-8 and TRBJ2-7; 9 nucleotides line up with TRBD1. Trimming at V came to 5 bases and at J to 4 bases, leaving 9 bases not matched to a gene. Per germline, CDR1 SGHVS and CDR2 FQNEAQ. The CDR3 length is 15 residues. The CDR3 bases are TGTGCCAGCAGCCCGTCCGGGACAGGGACGTACGAGCAGTACTTC. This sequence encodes CASSPSGTGTYEQYF.

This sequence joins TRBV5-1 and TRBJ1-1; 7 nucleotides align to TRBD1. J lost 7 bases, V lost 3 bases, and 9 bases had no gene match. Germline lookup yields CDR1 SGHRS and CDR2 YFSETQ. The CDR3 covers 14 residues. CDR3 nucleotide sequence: TGCGCCAGCAGCTCCCGACAGGGACGGGGTGAAGCTTTCTTT. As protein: CASSSRQGRGEAFF.

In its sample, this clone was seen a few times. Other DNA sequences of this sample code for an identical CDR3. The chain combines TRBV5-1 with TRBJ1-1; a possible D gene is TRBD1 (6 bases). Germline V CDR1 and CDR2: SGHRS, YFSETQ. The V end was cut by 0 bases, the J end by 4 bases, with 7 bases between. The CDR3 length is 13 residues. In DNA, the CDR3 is TGCGCCAGCAGCTTGGAGGGGGGCACTGAAGCTTTCTTT. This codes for CASSLEGGTEAFF.

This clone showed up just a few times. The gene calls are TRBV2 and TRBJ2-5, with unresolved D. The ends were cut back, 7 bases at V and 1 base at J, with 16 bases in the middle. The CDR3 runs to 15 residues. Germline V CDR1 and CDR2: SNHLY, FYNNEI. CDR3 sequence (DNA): TGTGCCAGCACCGATAGTGCGTCATTCCAAGAGACCCAGTACTTC. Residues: CASTDSASFQETQYF.